The 19 T cell receptor beta chains presented below share a single source sample, sequenced in a study of T cell responses to AZD1222 COVID-19 vaccine. Only in-frame clones appear in the TCRdb table, and some are missing; sequencing was by immunoSEQ multiplex PCR. The sample shows 70,000 or so clones, about 80% of them seen only once. The sequencing used peripheral blood, collected on day 0 of AZD1222 vaccination. Receptors originate from an adult in good health.

In nucleotides, the CDR3 is TGTGCTAGTGGTTTGGTATCGCAGAATGCTTTCTTT. It codes for CASGLVSQNAFF. The chain uses TRBV12-5 and TRBJ1-1; D is undetermined. Germline values: CDR1 LGHNT, CDR2 FRNRAP. V lost 0 bases and J 11 bases, leaving 10 bases between the germline ends. The CDR3 length is 12 residues.

This sequence joins TRBV18 and TRBJ2-7; TRBD2 matches 7 bases. This CDR3 has 14 amino acids. CDR1 KGHSH and CDR2 LQKENI come from the germline V gene. J was trimmed by 12 bases and V by 2 bases; bases with no gene match: 13. In nucleotides, the CDR3 is TGTGCCAGCTCACCAGACTCCGGGACTACCGACGTGTACTTC. Protein product: CASSPDSGTTDVYF. The full variable domain, completed using reference TRBV18 and TRBJ2-7, is NAGVMQNPRHLVRRRGQEARLRCSPMKGHSHVYWYRQLPEEGLKFMVYLQKENIIDESGMPKERFSAEFPKEGPSILRIQQVVRGDSAAYFCASSPDSGTTDVYFGPGTRLTVT.

This clone showed up just once. The V gene is TRBV7-9, the J gene TRBJ2-1; D tentatively fits TRBD1 or TRBD2 (5 bases each). The CDR3 extends over 10 amino acids. Germline V CDR1 and CDR2: SEHNR, FQNEAQ (reference sequence). Trimming stripped 5 bases from V and 15 bases from J, with 11 bases between. CDR3 sequence: CASSDGTAFF. CDR3 bases: TGTGCCAGCAGCGACGGGACGGCGTTCTTC.

The gene calls are TRBV5-5 and TRBJ2-7; tentatively, D is TRBD1 (6 bases). The germline V gene encodes CDR1 SGHKS and CDR2 YYEKEE (reference sequence). This CDR3 region has 13 residues. Trimming pared 4 bases from V and 3 bases from J, leaving 11 bases between. The CDR3 region has the DNA TGTGCCAGCAGCCGATTAGGGGGCTACGAGCAGTACTTC. Amino acid sequence: CASSRLGGYEQYF.

The chain uses TRBV7-8 and TRBJ1-1, with D perhaps matching TRBD1 (6 bases). The CDR3 runs 14 residues. Germline CDR1 and CDR2: SGHVS and FQNEAQ. V was trimmed by 6 bases and J by 6 bases, leaving 17 bases between them. CDR3 amino acids: CASSDGGGEAEAFF. Written as DNA, the CDR3 is TGTGCCAGCAGTGATGGGGGGGGCGAGGCTGAAGCTTTCTTT.

The rearrangement joins TRBV30 to TRBJ2-6; D not resolved. The CDR3 is 16 amino acids. Trimming cost V 1 base and J 0 bases, with 10 bases left between them. Germline loops: CDR1 GTSNPN, CDR2 SVGIG (reference sequence). The CDR3 bases are TGTGCCTGGAGTGGAAAGACTTACTCTGGGGCCAACGTCCTGACTTTC. Translation gives CAWSGKTYSGANVLTF.

This sequence joins TRBV18 and TRBJ1-5; 7 bases match TRBD1. CDR3 length: 15 amino acids. Germline CDR1 is KGHSH and CDR2 is LQKENI. The trim removed 2 bases at V and 7 bases at J, leaving 8 bases unmatched. CDR3 bases: TGTGCCAGCTCACCAGCAGACAGGGCGGGACAGCCCCAGCATTTT. This codes for CASSPADRAGQPQHF.

The rearrangement joins TRBV5-1 to TRBJ1-2; 7 bases match TRBD1. The germline V gene encodes CDR1 SGHRS and CDR2 YFSETQ. The ends lost 2 bases at V and 8 bases at J; junction bases unmatched: 15. The length of the CDR3 is 16 residues. Here the CDR3 reads CASSLIGEGGAGGYTF. The CDR3 DNA is TGCGCCAGCAGCTTAATTGGGGAAGGGGGCGCCGGAGGCTACACCTTC.

This chain links TRBV20-1 with TRBJ1-2; no firm D call. CDR1 and CDR2 from the germline V gene are DFQATT and SNEGSKA (reference sequence). This CDR3 comprises 14 residues. Trimming stripped 3 bases from V and 7 bases from J, with 18 bases between. The CDR3 sequence is CSASIENDLGGYTF. CDR3 coding DNA: TGCAGTGCTAGTATTGAGAATGACCTTGGTGGCTACACCTTC.

J is TRBJ1-1 and V is TRBV25-1; D gene unclear. This CDR3 contains 15 residues. Trimming removed 1 base at V and 6 bases at J, with 15 bases between. Germline V CDR1 and CDR2: MGHDK, SYGVNS. This CDR3 is CASSESTKGRSEAFF. As DNA, the CDR3 is TGTGCCAGCAGTGAATCAACAAAAGGACGATCTGAAGCTTTCTTT.

The chain joins TRBV7-9 to TRBJ1-1; D remains unclear. The CDR3 consists of 13 residues. From germline, CDR1 is SEHNR and CDR2 FQNEAQ (reference sequence). The V and J ends lost 7 bases and 3 bases respectively, with 12 bases between them. The CDR3 here is CASKLGEYTEAFF. Written as DNA, the CDR3 is TGTGCCAGCAAATTGGGAGAGTACACTGAAGCTTTCTTT.

The chain recombines TRBV2 with TRBJ1-1; D not resolved. Germline V CDR1 and CDR2: SNHLY, FYNNEI. The CDR3 runs 16 residues. V gave up 2 bases and J gave up 4 bases, with 17 bases separating them. In DNA, the CDR3 is TGTGCCAGCAGTGAATCCGCGCCTTCCTTAGGCACTGAAGCTTTCTTT. It encodes CASSESAPSLGTEAFF.

In this sample, this clone turned up a few times. The chain links TRBV6-4 to TRBJ2-2, with D maybe TRBD2 (6 bases). CDR1 is MRHNA, CDR2 SNTAGT, per germline. CDR3 length: 15 amino acids. Trimming pared 6 bases from V and 2 bases from J, leaving 13 bases between. The CDR3 nucleotides are TGTGCCAGCAGAGGACTATTCTTTAACACCGGGGAGCTGTTTTTT. Protein: CASRGLFFNTGELFF.

The V and J genes are TRBV3-1 (or the pseudogene TRBV3-2) and TRBJ2-7; 8 nucleotides match TRBD1. CDR3 length equals 15 residues. Per germline, CDR1 LGHDT and CDR2 YNNKEL (reference sequence). V was pared by 4 bases and J by 3 bases, with 8 bases of the junction left unmatched. The CDR3 protein is CASSPLDRVGYEQYF. DNA for the CDR3: TGTGCCAGCAGCCCGCTGGACAGGGTAGGCTACGAGCAGTACTTC.

CDR3 residues: CASSRRGQMNTEAFF. In DNA, the CDR3 is TGTGCCAGCAGCCGGCGGGGACAGATGAACACTGAAGCTTTCTTT. This chain joins TRBV5-8 and TRBJ1-1; 7 positions agree with TRBD1. Germline V lookup: CDR1 SGHTS, CDR2 YDEGEE. Trimming at V came to 4 bases and at J to 0 bases, leaving 6 bases not matched to a gene. This CDR3 spans 15 amino acids.

The chain uses TRBV5-5 and TRBJ2-3, with D perhaps matching TRBD2 (5 bases). CDR3 length: 17 amino acids. Per germline, CDR1 SGHKS and CDR2 YYEKEE (reference sequence). Trimming cost V 1 base and J 1 base, with 16 bases left between them. The CDR3 coding sequence is TGTGCCAGCAGCTTGTGGCTAGCCTCTAAGGGCACAGATACGCAGTATTTT. Its translation is CASSLWLASKGTDTQYF. The whole variable domain, filled in from reference TRBV5-5 and TRBJ2-3, reads DAGVTQSPTHLIKTRGQQVTLRCSPISGHKSVSWYQQVLGQGPQFIFQYYEKEERGRGNFPDRFSARQFPNYSSELNVNALLLGDSALYLCASSLWLASKGTDTQYFGPGTRLTVL.

The V and J genes are TRBV13 and TRBJ1-1, with D perhaps TRBD1 (5 bases). Germline CDR1 and CDR2: PRHDT and FYEKMQ (reference sequence). Between the trimmed V and J ends, which lost 1 base and 0 bases, there was a span of 9 bases. The CDR3 runs to 15 residues. CDR3 residues: CASSLAGTLNTEAFF. The CDR3, as DNA: TGTGCCAGCAGCTTAGCAGGGACCTTGAACACTGAAGCTTTCTTT.

CDR3 amino acids: CASSPGQTTAEQYF. The CDR3 nucleotides are TGTGCCAGCTCTCCGGGACAGACGACCGCCGAGCAGTACTTC. The chain has TRBV18 and TRBJ2-7; TRBD1 matches 7 bases. The CDR3 runs to 14 residues. CDR1 is KGHSH and CDR2 is LQKENI in the germline V gene. V gave up 6 bases and J gave up 6 bases; unmatched junction bases: 11.

V and J are TRBV28 and TRBJ2-1; TRBD2 might be the D (5 bases). Trimming stripped 10 bases from V and 0 bases from J, with 13 bases between. The CDR3 is 14 residues long. Looked up from germline, CDR1 is MDHEN and CDR2 is SYDVKM. The CDR3 nucleotides are TGTGCCACCACCTCGGGGTCCTCCTACAATGAGCAGTTCTTC. It translates to CATTSGSSYNEQFF.